These 30 T cell receptor beta chains came from one sample sequenced in a study of T cells after yellow fever vaccination. TCRdb re-derived calls from the 5' RACE reads in MiXCR, one entry per CDR3 protein. The table lists 400,000 or so distinct CDR3 sequences, over 15% of them singletons. This sample comprised PBMCs, obtained before the yellow fever booster vaccination. These receptors were collected from a man younger than 35 who received the YFV17D yellow fever vaccine.

There are a few counts of this clonotype. The chain combines TRBV7-9 with TRBJ2-5; TRBD2 aligns across 7 bases. V dropped 5 bases and J dropped 5; count of bases not matched to a gene: 8. The CDR3 is 14 residues long. Germline V gene sequence: CDR1 SEHNR, CDR2 FQNEAQ (reference sequence). The CDR3 loop reads CASSALGAGETQYF. CDR3 coding DNA: TGTGCCAGCAGCGCCCTCGGAGCGGGGGAGACCCAGTACTTC.

The J gene is TRBJ2-3, the V gene TRBV7-8; D possibly corresponds to TRBD1 (6 bases). V lost 1 base, J lost 0 bases, and 14 bases lay in between. Germline V gene sequence: CDR1 SGHVS, CDR2 FQNEAQ. The CDR3 has 17 residues. The chain's CDR3 is CASSLVWQGLSTDTQYF. The CDR3 DNA sequence: TGTGCCAGCAGCTTAGTTTGGCAGGGGCTTAGCACAGATACGCAGTATTTT.

V is TRBV7-9 and J is TRBJ1-2; D is perhaps TRBD1 (6 bases). With 3 bases removed from V and 5 bases from J, the gap between germline ends came to 16 bases. In germline, CDR1 is SEHNR, CDR2 FQNEAQ (reference sequence). This CDR3 spans 15 amino acids. The CDR3 coding sequence is TGTGCCAGCAGCTTGGGGGCAGGGGACGGGTATGGCTACACCTTC. Protein product: CASSLGAGDGYGYTF.

This clonotype came up many times. This chain joins TRBV10-3 and TRBJ2-1; possibly TRBD1 or TRBD2 for D (5 bases each). Looked up from germline, CDR1 is ENHRY and CDR2 is SYGVKD. This CDR3 has 16 residues. Trimming shortened V by 6 bases and J by 3 bases, and 18 bases separated the two germline ends. This CDR3 reads CAISSRGRSLYNEQFF. The CDR3 DNA sequence: TGTGCCATCAGCAGCCGGGGCCGCTCCCTCTACAATGAGCAGTTCTTC.

The chain combines TRBV3-1 with TRBJ1-1; no reliable D call. V lost 4 bases to trimming and J lost 5 bases, with 23 bases between them. This CDR3 is 17 amino acids long. CDR1 is LGHDT, CDR2 YNNKEL, per germline (reference sequence). In DNA form, the CDR3 reads TGTGCCAGCAGCCCGCCCCCCTCCTTGAGTAGGGAAACTGAAGCTTTCTTT. Its protein is CASSPPPSLSRETEAFF.

This clonotype came up a few times. This chain joins TRBV20-1 and TRBJ1-1, with D possibly TRBD1 on 5 matching bases. Germline V gene data show CDR1 as DFQATT and CDR2 as SNEGSKA (reference sequence). V was pared by 6 bases and J by 0 bases, with 11 bases between. The CDR3 is made up of 13 amino acids. The CDR3 region is CSATGLVNTEAFF. CDR3 DNA sequence: TGCAGTGCGACGGGACTGGTGAACACTGAAGCTTTCTTT.

This clonotype was counted only a few times. The rearrangement uses TRBV7-3 and TRBJ2-3; 12 bases fit TRBD1. Germline-derived CDR1 and CDR2 are SGHTA and FQGTGA. With V trimmed by 4 bases and J by 4 bases, 3 bases remained unmatched. The CDR3 covers 15 residues. In nucleotides, the CDR3 is TGTGCCAGCAGCTCGGGACAGGGGGCCGCAGATACGCAGTATTTT. It encodes CASSSGQGAADTQYF.

The rearrangement links TRBV27 to TRBJ2-1; a possible D gene is TRBD2 (5 bases). The V gene's germline CDR1 is MNHEY and CDR2 SMNVEV (reference sequence). V lost 2 bases to trimming and J lost 6 bases, with 14 bases between them. This CDR3 spans 15 amino acids. CDR3 sequence: CASSLRVGLLNEQFF. DNA for the CDR3: TGTGCCAGCAGTTTAAGGGTTGGACTCCTCAATGAGCAGTTCTTC.

This clonotype was seen more than once but under ten times. The chain recombines TRBV20-1 with TRBJ1-2, with D uncertain. This CDR3 contains 13 residues. CDR1 DFQATT and CDR2 SNEGSKA come from the germline V gene (reference sequence). Trimming took off 0 bases at V and 8 bases at J, with 13 bases between the two ends. The CDR3 DNA sequence: TGCAGTGCTAGAGATGACGGGTCCCTCGGCTACACCTTC. The encoded protein is CSARDDGSLGYTF.

The sample holds a few counts of this clonotype. The gene calls are TRBV25-1 and TRBJ1-2, with 7 positions matching TRBD1. V lost 7 bases, J lost 3 bases, and 5 bases stayed unmatched. Germline loops: CDR1 MGHDK, CDR2 SYGVNS. This CDR3 comprises 13 residues. CDR3 sequence (DNA): TGTGCCAGCACACCAGGGGGTGACTATGGCTACACCTTC. Its translation is CASTPGGDYGYTF.

The gene calls are TRBV7-9 and TRBJ2-2; no clear D. The CDR3 is 13 amino acids. The germline CDR1 and CDR2 sequences are SEHNR and FQNEAQ (reference sequence). V was trimmed by 4 bases and J by 5 bases, leaving 8 bases between them. CDR3 in DNA: TGTGCCAGCAGCTACGTAAGGACCGGGGAGCTGTTTTTT. This encodes CASSYVRTGELFF.

The gene calls are TRBV27 and TRBJ2-1; TRBD1 matches at 8 bases. The germline V gene has CDR1 MNHEY and CDR2 SMNVEV (reference sequence). This CDR3 has 14 residues. J was trimmed by 7 bases and V by 3 bases; bases with no gene match: 5. The CDR3 nucleotides are TGTGCCAGCAGTTTCAGGGGGCGAAGGAATGAGCAGTTCTTC. Translating it yields CASSFRGRRNEQFF.

This clonotype turned up a few times. The V and J genes are TRBV12-3 or TRBV12-4 and TRBJ2-2, with TRBD1 as a possible D gene (6 bases). The CDR3 consists of 16 residues. V was shortened by 8 bases and J by 0 bases, with 16 bases between the two germline ends. The CDR3 reads CASEQQGPANTGELFF. The CDR3, as DNA: TGTGCCAGCGAGCAACAGGGCCCTGCGAACACCGGGGAGCTGTTTTTT.

This clonotype appeared a few times. The V gene is TRBV6-5, the J gene TRBJ2-1; 7 bases map to TRBD2. Germline V gene lookup returns CDR1 MNHEY and CDR2 SVGAGI. Trimming at V came to 6 bases and at J to 1 base, leaving 12 bases not matched to a gene. The CDR3 has 17 amino acids. The CDR3 spells CASSHGLAGVSYNEQFF. The CDR3 nucleotides read TGTGCCAGCAGCCACGGCTTGGCGGGGGTTTCCTACAATGAGCAGTTCTTC.

This clonotype has a handful of counts. The gene calls are TRBV5-5 and TRBJ2-3; 9 bases fit TRBD2. J gave up 6 bases and V 3 bases, and 5 bases lay outside the gene matches. The V gene's germline CDR1 is SGHKS and CDR2 YYEKEE (reference sequence). CDR3 length equals 14 residues. In DNA form, the CDR3 reads TGTGCCAGCAGCTCGGGACTAGCCTCGGATACGCAGTATTTT. The encoded protein is CASSSGLASDTQYF.

This clonotype was seen a handful of times. CDR3 nucleotides: TGTGCCAGCAGCGACAGCGGGGGGGCCTACAATGAGCAGTTCTTC. This gives the protein CASSDSGGAYNEQFF. This chain uses TRBV9 with TRBJ2-1; 10 bases are a match to TRBD2. Germline V lookup: CDR1 SGDLS, CDR2 YYNGEE. Trimming cost V 3 bases and J 2 bases; bases outside gene matches: 2. This CDR3 has 15 residues. Complete variable domain (other parts from reference TRBV9 and TRBJ2-1): DSGVTQTPKHLITATGQRVTLRCSPRSGDLSVYWYQQSLDQGLQFLIQYYNGEERAKGNILERFSAQQFPDLHSELNLSSLELGDSALYFCASSDSGGAYNEQFFGPGTRLTVL.

This clonotype has only a few counts. V usage is TRBV7-9 and J usage is TRBJ2-3; D may be TRBD2 (5 bases). With 5 bases removed from V and 6 bases from J, the gap between germline ends came to 15 bases. The germline V gene has CDR1 SEHNR and CDR2 FQNEAQ (reference sequence). The CDR3 consists of 14 residues. CDR3 in DNA: TGTGCCAGCAGCCTAAGGTCTAGCCCTGATACGCAGTATTTT. Its translation: CASSLRSSPDTQYF.

The V and J genes are TRBV20-1 and TRBJ1-5; D is uncertain. The V end was cut by 4 bases, the J end by 2 bases, with 15 bases between. Looked up from germline, CDR1 is DFQATT and CDR2 is SNEGSKA (reference sequence). The CDR3 sequence is 15 residues long. The CDR3 DNA is TGCAGTGCTACCGTGGGAGGGATCGGCAATCAGCCCCAGCATTTT. Encoded protein: CSATVGGIGNQPQHF.

The chain is built from TRBV7-2 and TRBJ1-3; D call uncertain. The CDR3 is 11 amino acids. Between the trimmed V and J ends, which lost 2 bases and 7 bases, there was a span of 3 bases. Germline assignment: CDR1 SGHTA and CDR2 FQGNSA. CDR3 amino acids: CASSLQNTIYF. The CDR3 nucleotides are TGTGCCAGCAGCTTACAGAACACCATATATTTT.

V is TRBV6-5 and J is TRBJ2-7; D tentatively reads TRBD1 or TRBD2 (5 bases each). The CDR3 runs 15 residues. Per germline, CDR1 MNHEY and CDR2 SVGAGI. Trimming shortened V by 1 base and J by 0 bases, and 10 bases separated the two germline ends. CDR3 in amino acids: CASSYFGGSSYEQYF. DNA for the CDR3: TGTGCCAGCAGTTACTTTGGGGGTTCCTCCTACGAGCAGTACTTC.

The V and J genes are TRBV30 and TRBJ2-3, with 7 nucleotides matching TRBD1. This CDR3 contains 14 residues. The J segment lost 0 bases and the V segment lost 5 bases, leaving 5 bases of the junction unmatched. CDR1 is GTSNPN, CDR2 SVGIG, per germline (reference sequence). The CDR3 sequence: CAWSRGISTDTQYF. The CDR3 bases are TGTGCCTGGTCCAGGGGGATTAGCACAGATACGCAGTATTTT.

As DNA, the CDR3 is TGTGCCAGCTCACCACCTAGCGGGGGGATCCAAGAGACCCAGTACTTC. Translated, it gives CASSPPSGGIQETQYF. This sequence joins TRBV18 and TRBJ2-5; 10 nucleotides align to TRBD2. With V trimmed by 0 bases and J by 1 base, 2 bases remained unmatched. This CDR3 region has 16 residues. CDR1 KGHSH and CDR2 LQKENI come from the germline V gene.

This clonotype was detected only a few times. This chain links TRBV5-1 with TRBJ2-6; TRBD1 matches 7 bases. V dropped 2 bases and J dropped 0; count of bases not matched to a gene: 8. Germline loops: CDR1 SGHRS, CDR2 YFSETQ. The CDR3 extends over 18 amino acids. CDR3 sequence (DNA): TGCGCCAGCAGCTTACGACCGGGACAGAACTCTGGGGCCAACGTCCTGACTTTC. This gives the protein CASSLRPGQNSGANVLTF.

The chain combines TRBV20-1 with TRBJ2-3, with D perhaps being TRBD1 or TRBD2 (6 bases each). V dropped 6 bases and J dropped 6 bases, with 16 bases sitting between them. The CDR3 is 13 amino acids. Germline V gene lookup returns CDR1 DFQATT and CDR2 SNEGSKA (reference sequence). CDR3 sequence (DNA): TGCAGTGCGGGAAGGGGGGCCGAGGATACGCAGTATTTT. Translating it yields CSAGRGAEDTQYF.

There are a few counts of this clonotype. The V call is TRBV29-1, the J call TRBJ1-2, with 9 positions matching TRBD1. Trimming at V came to 7 bases and at J to 8 bases, leaving 5 bases not matched to a gene. The CDR3 spans 11 residues. Germline assignment: CDR1 SQVTM and CDR2 ANQGSEA. CDR3: CSAGTGKGYTF. CDR3 bases: TGCAGCGCCGGGACAGGGAAAGGCTACACCTTC.

There are a few counts of this clonotype. The V call is TRBV4-3, the J call TRBJ2-7; D is uncertain. V lost 0 bases and J lost 0, with 9 bases in between. The CDR3 consists of 15 residues. Germline-derived CDR1 and CDR2 are LGHNA and YSLEER. In nucleotides, the CDR3 is TGCGCCAGCAGCCAAGATTTGTCCGTCTCCTACGAGCAGTACGTC. Protein product: CASSQDLSVSYEQYV.

The rearrangement joins TRBV7-9 to TRBJ1-2, with a tentative D call TRBD1 (5 bases). CDR3 size: 15 residues. V shed 5 bases and J shed 5 bases, with 18 bases lying between them. Per germline, CDR1 SEHNR and CDR2 FQNEAQ (reference sequence). The CDR3 region is CASSPYPTEAYGYTF. CDR3 coding DNA: TGTGCCAGCAGCCCATACCCGACAGAAGCATATGGCTACACCTTC.

This sequence joins TRBV4-3 and TRBJ2-7; TRBD2 matches 13 bases. The J segment lost 4 bases and the V segment lost 3 bases, leaving 0 bases of the junction unmatched. Germline values: CDR1 LGHNA, CDR2 YSLEER. The CDR3 has 14 amino acids. CDR3 protein: CASSQTSGGYEQYF. In nucleotides, the CDR3 is TGCGCCAGCAGCCAGACTAGCGGGGGGTACGAGCAGTACTTC.

This chain connects TRBV6-1 to TRBJ2-7, with D unresolved. Germline V CDR1 and CDR2: MNHNS, SASEGT. The germline V and J ends were trimmed by 4 bases and 6 bases, with 7 bases remaining between them. The CDR3 is 11 residues long. The CDR3 nucleotides read TGTGCCAGCAGTGTGGGATCCGAGCAGTACGTC. Protein sequence: CASSVGSEQYV.

This clonotype has a handful of counts. This rearrangement joins TRBV4-3 to TRBJ1-2; D remains ambiguous. With 4 bases removed from V and 2 bases from J, the gap between germline ends came to 11 bases. The CDR3 consists of 14 residues. CDR1 and CDR2 (germline): LGHNA, YSLEER. The CDR3 spells CASSRDGPNYGYTF. In DNA form, the CDR3 reads TGCGCCAGCAGCCGAGACGGACCAAACTATGGCTACACCTTC.